The clone carrying this TCR beta chain was seen only once. The sample is drawn from a study of blood T cell repertoires in COVID-19. Profiled with immunoSEQ multiplex PCR; TCRdb holds only in-frame clones, not every one. The sample lists around 140,000 clones, about four fifths occurring once. This CDR3 spans 12 amino acids. Trimming removed 6 bases at V and 4 bases at J, with 12 bases between. From germline, CDR1 is SQVTM and CDR2 ANQGSEA. This receptor was taken from a woman aged 55 to 70 with active or convalescent COVID-19. The rearrangement joins TRBV29-1 to TRBJ1-1; no definite D call. Material for sequencing was peripheral blood. In DNA, the CDR3 is TGCAGCGTCCGGCAGGCTGGCACTGAAGCTTTCTTT. Protein sequence: CSVRQAGTEAFF. Drawing the rest from reference TRBV29-1 and TRBJ1-1, the complete variable domain is SAVISQKPSRDICQRGTSLTIQCQVDSQVTMMFWYRQQPGQSLTLIATANQGSEATYESGFVIDKFPISRPNLTFSTLTVSNMSPEDSSIYLCSVRQAGTEAFFGQGTRLTVV.